Presented here are 20 T cell receptor beta chains from one specimen sequenced in a study of blood T cell repertoires in COVID-19. TCRdb's table, derived via immunoSEQ multiplex PCR, lists solely in-frame clones and lacks some. The sample lists some 89,000 clones, more than 75% occurring once. The source material was peripheral blood. All receptors derive from a woman of 80 years or more with acute or convalescent COVID-19.

V gene TRBV19 combines with J gene TRBJ1-1, with 9 bases matching TRBD1. Germline V gene sequence: CDR1 LNHDA, CDR2 SQIVND (reference sequence). This CDR3 is built from 15 residues. The ends lost 6 bases at V and 3 bases at J; junction bases unmatched: 8. The CDR3 is CASRSLTGGDTEAFF. The CDR3 nucleotides are TGTGCCAGTAGAAGCCTGACAGGGGGGGACACTGAAGCTTTCTTT. Complete variable domain (other parts from reference TRBV19 and TRBJ1-1): DGGITQSPKYLFRKEGQNVTLSCEQNLNHDAMYWYRQDPGQGLRLIYYSQIVNDFQKGDIAEGYSVSREKKESFPLTVTSAQKNPTAFYLCASRSLTGGDTEAFFGQGTRLTVV.

This rearrangement joins TRBV28 to TRBJ2-7; 11 nucleotides agree with TRBD1. V lost 5 bases and J lost 7; bases outside the gene matches: 10. CDR1 MDHEN and CDR2 SYDVKM come from the germline V gene. The CDR3 has 15 amino acids. CDR3 DNA sequence: TGTGCCAGCAGTCTTATCCCGGGACAGGGGGGTGAGCAGTACTTC. Translation gives CASSLIPGQGGEQYF.

This clone was seen more than once but under ten times. The chain recombines TRBV5-5 with TRBJ2-5, with TRBD1 as a possible D gene (6 bases). V lost 2 bases and J 3 bases, leaving 8 bases between the germline ends. CDR1 is SGHKS and CDR2 is YYEKEE in the germline V gene (reference sequence). CDR3 size: 13 residues. Written as DNA, the CDR3 is TGTGCCAGCAGCTTCCCAGGGGAAGAGACCCAGTACTTC. As protein: CASSFPGEETQYF.

DNA of the CDR3: TGTGCCAGCAGCTCTAGCCAGGGACTAGCGGGGGTAGCCCAGTACTTC. Its translation: CASSSSQGLAGVAQYF. V gene TRBV7-6 combines with J gene TRBJ2-5; 14 nucleotides align to TRBD2. V lost 4 bases, J lost 9 bases, and 10 bases stayed unmatched. The CDR3 runs 16 residues. The germline V gene has CDR1 SGHVS and CDR2 FNYEAQ.

This clone was counted between two and nine times. This rearrangement joins TRBV19 to TRBJ1-4, with D possibly TRBD1 on 5 matching bases. Germline CDR1 is LNHDA and CDR2 is SQIVND (reference sequence). CDR3 length: 13 amino acids. With 10 bases removed from V and 5 bases from J, the gap between germline ends came to 14 bases. As DNA, the CDR3 is TGTGCCACTCACGAAGGGGCCAATGAAAAACTGTTTTTT. Translating it yields CATHEGANEKLFF.

The chain links TRBV20-1 to TRBJ1-2; a weak D match, TRBD1 (6 bases). The germline V and J ends were trimmed by 3 bases and 7 bases, with 12 bases remaining between them. CDR1 and CDR2 (germline): DFQATT, SNEGSKA (reference sequence). CDR3 length equals 12 residues. The CDR3 protein is CSASGGLGGYTF. CDR3 coding DNA: TGCAGTGCTAGTGGGGGGCTAGGTGGCTACACCTTC.

V and J are TRBV20-1 and TRBJ1-1; D remains unclear. V lost 3 bases, J lost 6 bases, and 8 bases lay in between. Per the germline V gene, CDR1 is DFQATT and CDR2 is SNEGSKA (reference sequence). The CDR3 sequence is 11 residues long. CDR3 bases: TGCAGTGCTAGGTGGGAGGCTGAAGCTTTCTTT. This sequence encodes CSARWEAEAFF.

CDR3 in amino acids: CASSYPTSGGYNEQFF. The CDR3 nucleotides are TGTGCCAGCAGTTACCCGACTAGCGGGGGGTACAATGAGCAGTTCTTC. The V gene is TRBV6-6, the J gene TRBJ2-1, with TRBD2 identical over 13 bases. The germline CDR1 and CDR2 sequences are MNHNY and SVGAGI (reference sequence). The length of the CDR3 is 16 residues. V shed 2 bases and J 4 bases; nucleotides not matched to a gene: 2.

The J gene is TRBJ1-2, the V gene TRBV20-1; TRBD1 aligns across 8 bases. J lost 7 bases, V lost 2 bases, and 0 bases had no gene match. The CDR3 contains 11 residues. Germline V CDR1 and CDR2: DFQATT, SNEGSKA (reference sequence). The CDR3 here is CSARQGAGYTF. The CDR3 DNA sequence: TGCAGTGCTAGACAGGGGGCTGGCTACACCTTC.

The chain joins TRBV6-5 to TRBJ2-1; D is unresolved. The CDR3 runs 14 residues. V lost 0 bases to trimming and J lost 7 bases, with 10 bases between them. The germline V gene encodes CDR1 MNHEY and CDR2 SVGAGI. As DNA, the CDR3 is TGTGCCAGCAGTTACTCCCTCCTAGAAAATGAGCAGTTCTTC. Encoded protein: CASSYSLLENEQFF.

This clone was detected only once. CDR3 residues: CASNAPRGRNEQFF. CDR3 bases: TGTGCCAGCAATGCCCCTAGGGGTCGTAATGAGCAGTTCTTC. V gene TRBV25-1 combines with J gene TRBJ2-1, with D maybe TRBD1 (5 bases). Germline V CDR1 and CDR2: MGHDK, SYGVNS. The CDR3 has 14 amino acids. V was trimmed by 7 bases and J by 7 bases, leaving 17 bases between them.

The rearrangement uses TRBV2 and TRBJ2-1; 9 positions match TRBD2. Germline CDR1 is SNHLY and CDR2 is FYNNEI. This CDR3 is 16 amino acids long. The ends lost 6 bases at V and 3 bases at J; junction bases unmatched: 9. The CDR3 region is CASRGAGTSFYNEQFF. The DNA of the CDR3 is TGTGCCAGCAGAGGGGCCGGGACTAGCTTCTACAATGAGCAGTTCTTC.

The chain has TRBV5-6 and TRBJ2-2; 7 bases match TRBD1. This CDR3 is 16 amino acids long. Germline lookup yields CDR1 SGHDT and CDR2 YYEEEE. Trimming took 3 bases from V and 4 from J; bases not matched to a gene: 9. The CDR3 loop is CASSSPRDSLTGELFF. The CDR3 bases are TGTGCCAGCAGCTCCCCCCGGGACAGCCTCACCGGGGAGCTGTTTTTT.

The chain recombines TRBV11-2 with TRBJ2-7; D uncertain. The CDR3 spans 13 residues. CDR1 is SGHAT, CDR2 FQNNGV, per germline. Deletions cut 2 bases from V and 0 bases from J, with 5 bases between. The CDR3 protein is CASSLSSSYEQYF. Here the CDR3 DNA reads TGTGCCAGCAGCTTATCCAGCTCCTACGAGCAGTACTTC.

V is TRBV6-1 and J is TRBJ1-2, with D tentatively TRBD1 (6 bases). Germline assignment: CDR1 MNHNS and CDR2 SASEGT. V was pared by 4 bases and J by 3 bases, with 21 bases between. This CDR3 comprises 17 residues. The CDR3 DNA is TGTGCCAGCAGTGCCGAAACCCGCGCAGGGACATACTATGGCTACACCTTC. Protein sequence: CASSAETRAGTYYGYTF.

This chain joins TRBV6-6 and TRBJ1-1; possibly TRBD1 for D (6 bases). Per germline, CDR1 MNHNY and CDR2 SVGAGI (reference sequence). With 6 bases removed from V and 4 bases from J, the gap between germline ends came to 24 bases. The CDR3 sequence is 17 residues long. The CDR3 here is CASSRRAQGGGGTEAFF. In DNA form, the CDR3 reads TGTGCCAGCAGCCGAAGGGCTCAGGGAGGGGGAGGCACTGAAGCTTTCTTT.

This chain connects TRBV6-4 to TRBJ1-2; D is ambiguous. Germline loops: CDR1 MRHNA, CDR2 SNTAGT. V lost 0 bases and J 8 bases, leaving 13 bases between the germline ends. The CDR3 totals 14 residues. CDR3 sequence: CASSDSFGILGYTF. The DNA for the CDR3 is TGTGCCAGCAGTGACTCATTCGGGATTTTGGGCTACACCTTC.

This clone was picked up one time. The V and J genes are TRBV12-5 and TRBJ2-2; 9 bases fit TRBD2. CDR1 and CDR2 (germline): LGHNT, FRNRAP. The CDR3 is 16 residues long. After removal of 6 bases from V and 7 bases from J, the junction contained 12 bases not matched to a gene. The CDR3 is CASGNDGREGGGELFF. DNA for the CDR3: TGTGCTAGTGGCAATGACGGGCGGGAGGGCGGCGGGGAGCTGTTTTTT.

The V and J genes are TRBV5-5 and TRBJ2-1, with 15 bases matching TRBD2. In germline, CDR1 is SGHKS, CDR2 YYEKEE (reference sequence). The CDR3 has 15 amino acids. V trimming: 4 bases; J trimming: 7 bases; junction bases outside the gene matches: 3. The CDR3 reads CASSKGLAGGNEQFF. DNA for the CDR3: TGTGCCAGCAGCAAGGGACTAGCGGGAGGTAATGAGCAGTTCTTC. Full variable domain (missing parts from reference TRBV5-5 and TRBJ2-1): DAGVTQSPTHLIKTRGQQVTLRCSPISGHKSVSWYQQVLGQGPQFIFQYYEKEERGRGNFPDRFSARQFPNYSSELNVNALLLGDSALYLCASSKGLAGGNEQFFGPGTRLTVL.

This clone has just one count. The V call is TRBV11-2, the J call TRBJ2-5; TRBD2 is a possible D gene (6 bases). Germline-derived CDR1 and CDR2 are SGHAT and FQNNGV. The CDR3 sequence is 14 residues long. With 1 base removed from V and 1 base from J, the gap between germline ends came to 7 bases. CDR3 sequence reads: CASSLGGVQETQYF. CDR3 sequence (DNA): TGTGCCAGCAGCTTAGGGGGGGTCCAAGAGACCCAGTACTTC.